In this sample, the clone carrying this T cell receptor beta chain turned up many times. This entry belongs to a study of low-dose radiotherapy and immunotherapy resistance in tumors. Across the whole study: It was 1 Gy per fraction every two weeks that Cohort 2 received, adding up to 13 Gy over 26 weeks. Intravenous nivolumab 240 mg every two weeks plus ipilimumab 1 mg/kg every six weeks was given to patients.

TRAV- and TRBV-specific primers primed first-strand cDNA, covering alpha and beta chains. TCRs were put through roughly 20 PCR cycles of amplification with Phusion. A constant-region primer and the V-primer adapter served as the primer pair. TCRdb fed the reads into MiXCR, producing one record per CDR3 protein. Of approximately 100,000 distinct CDR3 sequences listed, more than 20% were seen once; the top ten hold over 3.5%. V lost 0 bases and J 1 base, leaving 6 bases between the germline ends. Germline CDR1 is PRHDT and CDR2 is FYEKMQ (reference sequence). This CDR3 comprises 14 residues. Time point specified: after trial treatment. Regarding treatment: LDRT plus nivolumab, ipilimumab, low-dose cyclophosphamide and aspirin (RACIN trial).

The origin of this receptor is a male donor with prostate cancer. The chain joins TRBV13 to TRBJ1-2; no clear D. The sample consisted of PBMCs, taken after low-dose radiotherapy plus immunotherapy. The CDR3 loop is CASSLGEINYGYTF. CDR3 bases: TGTGCCAGCAGCTTAGGGGAGATTAACTATGGCTACACCTTC.